The next 14 T cell receptor beta chains were all read from a single sample in a study of identical twins. TCRdb re-analysed the 5' RACE reads in MiXCR, keeping a single row per CDR3 protein. The data contain 1.5 million to 2 million distinct CDR3 sequences, about 32% of them singletons. Sample: cord blood. These receptor sequences come from a newborn girl in good health.

The rearrangement uses TRBV11-1 and TRBJ2-1; TRBD2 agrees at 10 bases. The CDR3 length is 16 residues. Germline CDR1 reads SGHAT; CDR2 reads FQDESV (reference sequence). V gave up 0 bases and J gave up 4 bases; unmatched junction bases: 3. CDR3 in amino acids: CASSLAALAGYNEQFF. Here the CDR3 DNA reads TGTGCCAGCAGCTTAGCGGCACTAGCGGGGTACAATGAGCAGTTCTTC. Combining the CDR3 with reference TRBV11-1 and TRBJ2-1 gives the whole variable domain EAEVAQSPRYKITEKSQAVAFWCDPISGHATLYWYRQILGQGPELLVQFQDESVVDDSQLPKDRFSAERLKGVDSTLKIQPAELGDSAMYLCASSLAALAGYNEQFFGPGTRLTVL.

This clonotype was detected only a few times. The V gene is TRBV7-9, the J gene TRBJ2-3; 8 bases agree with TRBD2. This CDR3 is 17 amino acids long. Germline CDR1 reads SEHNR; CDR2 reads FQNEAQ (reference sequence). V shed 5 bases and J 5 bases; nucleotides not matched to a gene: 15. The CDR3 loop is CASSPLSGSSLIDTQYF. DNA of the CDR3: TGTGCCAGCAGCCCGCTAAGCGGGAGTTCTTTGATAGATACGCAGTATTTT.

This clonotype turned up a few times. This chain joins TRBV7-4 and TRBJ1-2, with D possibly being TRBD1 (5 bases). V gave up 3 bases and J gave up 1 base, with 15 bases separating them. Germline V gives CDR1 SGHVT, CDR2 SQSDAQ. The CDR3 has 16 residues. The CDR3, as DNA: TGTGCCAGCAGCTTGGTGGTGACAGACGTTAACTATGGCTACACCTTC. As protein: CASSLVVTDVNYGYTF.

V and J are TRBV3-1 and TRBJ2-2; tentatively, D is TRBD1 (6 bases). Trimming cost V 1 base and J 1 base, with 10 bases left between them. CDR1 and CDR2 from the germline V gene are LGHDT and YNNKEL (reference sequence). The CDR3 totals 16 residues. CDR3 amino acids: CASSQGGPLNTGELFF. CDR3 DNA: TGTGCCAGCAGCCAAGGGGGGCCGCTGAACACCGGGGAGCTGTTTTTT.

On this clonotype itself: A much larger clone sits a single nucleotide away, making a read error possible. This sequence joins TRBV4-2 and TRBJ2-3; no reliable D call. Germline V gives CDR1 LGHNA, CDR2 YNFKEQ. This CDR3 is built from 14 residues. The CDR3 DNA sequence: TGTGCCAACAGCCGGACCAATCCCCTGGATACGCAGTATTTT. It yields the protein CANSRTNPLDTQYF.

The CDR3, as DNA: TGTGCCAGCAACCTAAACAGGTGGGACACCTATCAGCCCCAGCATTTT. This sequence encodes CASNLNRWDTYQPQHF. This rearrangement joins TRBV12-3 or TRBV12-4 to TRBJ1-5; weak D call: TRBD1 (6 bases). This CDR3 is built from 16 residues. The ends were cut back, 7 bases at V and 5 bases at J, with 21 bases in the middle.

The sample holds a few counts of this clonotype. The chain has TRBV5-1 and TRBJ1-1; D may be TRBD1 (5 bases). V lost 0 bases, J lost 2 bases, and 11 bases lay in between. Looked up from germline, CDR1 is SGHRS and CDR2 is YFSETQ. CDR3 length equals 15 residues. The CDR3 here is CASSLVLRGNTEAFF. Here the CDR3 DNA reads TGCGCCAGCAGCTTGGTACTGAGGGGCAACACTGAAGCTTTCTTT.

This chain links TRBV10-3 with TRBJ1-6, with D unresolved. The germline CDR1 and CDR2 sequences are ENHRY and SYGVKD. The CDR3 is 12 residues long. V shed 2 bases and J shed 8 bases, with 4 bases lying between them. The CDR3 loop is CAISEGDSPLHF. CDR3 nucleotide sequence: TGTGCCATCAGTGAGGGTGATTCACCCCTCCACTTT.

The rearrangement uses TRBV6-6 and TRBJ1-6; TRBD1 matches 9 bases. From germline, CDR1 is MNHNY and CDR2 SVGAGI (reference sequence). This CDR3 has 17 amino acids. The V segment lost 6 bases and the J segment 4 bases; nucleotides outside the gene matches: 10. CDR3 amino acids: CASSPTGGGGYNSPLHF. CDR3 DNA sequence: TGTGCCAGCAGCCCTACAGGGGGCGGGGGATATAATTCACCCCTCCACTTT.

This clonotype was picked up a small number of times. The rearrangement uses TRBV20-1 and TRBJ2-5; 11 bases map to TRBD2. CDR1 and CDR2 (germline): DFQATT, SNEGSKA (reference sequence). V shed 0 bases and J 4 bases; nucleotides not matched to a gene: 4. This CDR3 contains 15 residues. CDR3 protein: CSARDWLAGGETQYF. In DNA form, the CDR3 reads TGCAGTGCTAGAGATTGGCTAGCGGGGGGAGAGACCCAGTACTTC.

This clonotype came up many times. The chain is built from TRBV25-1 and TRBJ1-2; 9 bases match TRBD1. V was pared by 2 bases and J by 7 bases, with 5 bases of the junction left unmatched. From germline, CDR1 is MGHDK and CDR2 SYGVNS. The CDR3 is 14 residues long. The CDR3 region has the DNA TGTGCCAGCAGTGAAACGGGGGACAGGGCTGGCTACACCTTC. It translates to CASSETGDRAGYTF.

In DNA, the CDR3 is TGCAGTGCTAGAGCCCGACCCGGGGAGAGCACAGATACGCAGTATTTT. Protein: CSARARPGESTDTQYF. J is TRBJ2-3 and V is TRBV20-1; tentative D call: TRBD2 (5 bases). This CDR3 contains 16 residues. Germline V gene lookup returns CDR1 DFQATT and CDR2 SNEGSKA (reference sequence). The ends were cut back, 1 base at V and 0 bases at J, with 14 bases in the middle.

The V call is TRBV7-2, the J call TRBJ2-3; 11 bases match TRBD2. The germline gives CDR1 SGHTA, CDR2 FQGNSA. CDR3 length equals 19 residues. Germline trimming cut 2 bases from V and 0 bases from J; bases unmatched to any gene: 10. In DNA form, the CDR3 reads TGTGCCAGCAGCTTATTGGGGGGGACTAGCGGACATAGCACAGATACGCAGTATTTT. Translated, it gives CASSLLGGTSGHSTDTQYF. The complete variable domain, with remaining parts taken from reference TRBV7-2 and TRBJ2-3, reads GAGVSQSPSNKVTEKGKDVELRCDPISGHTALYWYRQSLGQGLEFLIYFQGNSAPDKSGLPSDRFSAERTGGSVSTLTIQRTQQEDSAVYLCASSLLGGTSGHSTDTQYFGPGTRLTVL.

This clonotype was counted only a few times. The genes are TRBV6-1 and TRBJ1-4, with D uncertain. Per the germline V gene, CDR1 is MNHNS and CDR2 is SASEGT. Trimming removed 7 bases from V and 1 base from J, with 7 bases in between. The CDR3 length is 13 residues. The CDR3 spells CASNRKTNEKLFF. CDR3 nucleotide sequence: TGTGCCAGCAATCGGAAAACTAATGAAAAACTGTTTTTT.